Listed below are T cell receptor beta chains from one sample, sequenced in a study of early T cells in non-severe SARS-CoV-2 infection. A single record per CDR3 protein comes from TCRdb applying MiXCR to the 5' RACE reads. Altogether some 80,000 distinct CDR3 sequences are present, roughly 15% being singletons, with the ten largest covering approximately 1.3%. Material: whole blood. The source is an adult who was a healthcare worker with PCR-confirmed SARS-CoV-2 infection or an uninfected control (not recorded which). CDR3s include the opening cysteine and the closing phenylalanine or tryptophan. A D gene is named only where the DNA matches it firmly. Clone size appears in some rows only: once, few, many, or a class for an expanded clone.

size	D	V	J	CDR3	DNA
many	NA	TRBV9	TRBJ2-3	CASSDKRTDTQYF	TGTGCCAGCAGCGACAAGCGCACAGATACGCAGTATTTT
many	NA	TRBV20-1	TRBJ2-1	CSATDSDQSYNEQFF	TGCAGTGCGACTGACAGCGACCAGTCCTACAATGAGCAGTTCTTC
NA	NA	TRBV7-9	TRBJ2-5	CASSRSSRREGTQYF	TGTGCCAGCAGCCGGTCGTCTCGCCGGGAAGGGACCCAGTACTTC
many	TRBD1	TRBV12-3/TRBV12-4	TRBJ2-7	CASSPVDRVGLYEQYF	TGTGCCAGCAGTCCCGTTGACAGGGTCGGACTCTACGAGCAGTACTTC
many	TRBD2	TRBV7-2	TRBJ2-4	CASSFRSGSGGPEAKNIQYF	TGTGCCAGCAGCTTTAGGTCGGGTAGCGGGGGGCCCGAAGCCAAAAACATTCAGTACTTC
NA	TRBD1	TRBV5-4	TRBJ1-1	CASSGDRGNTEAFF	TGTGCCAGCAGCGGGGACAGGGGAAACACTGAAGCTTTCTTT
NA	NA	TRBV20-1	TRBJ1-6	CSARDLGSSSYNSPLHF	TGCAGTGCTAGAGATTTAGGCAGCAGCTCCTATAATTCACCCCTCCACTTT
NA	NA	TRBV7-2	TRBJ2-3	CASSLGGRSDLQYF	TGTGCCAGCAGCTTAGGGGGACGCTCCGATTTGCAGTATTTT
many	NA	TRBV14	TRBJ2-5	CASRQGVAGTQYF	TGTGCCAGCAGGCAAGGGGTCGCTGGGACCCAGTACTTC
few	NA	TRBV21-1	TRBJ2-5	CASSKGNTQYF	TGTGCCAGCAGCAAAGGGAATACCCAGTACTTC
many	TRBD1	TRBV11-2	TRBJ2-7	CAASGAGTGQREQYF	TGTGCCGCGAGCGGGGCCGGGACAGGGCAGCGCGAGCAGTACTTC
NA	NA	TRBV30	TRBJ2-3	CAWSGTVSTDTQYF	TGTGCCTGGAGTGGGACAGTAAGCACAGATACGCAGTATTTT
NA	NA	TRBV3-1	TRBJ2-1	CASSQDLSGWYNEQFF	TGTGCCAGCAGCCAAGACCTGAGCGGTTGGTACAATGAGCAGTTCTTC
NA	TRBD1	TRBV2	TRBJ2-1	CASSEQGALNEQFF	TGTGCCAGCAGTGAACAGGGGGCGCTCAATGAGCAGTTCTTC
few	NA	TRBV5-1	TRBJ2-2	CASSPRISGATNTGELFF	TGCGCCAGCAGTCCAAGAATCTCAGGGGCGACAAACACCGGGGAGCTGTTTTTT
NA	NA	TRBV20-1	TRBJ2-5	CSAFLGETQYF	TGCAGTGCGTTTTTGGGTGAGACCCAGTACTTC
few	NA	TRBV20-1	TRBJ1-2	CSASPQLNYGYTF	TGCAGTGCTAGCCCCCAGCTGAACTATGGCTACACCTTC
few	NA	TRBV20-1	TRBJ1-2	CSALQGDYGYTF	TGCAGTGCTCTTCAGGGCGACTATGGCTACACCTTC
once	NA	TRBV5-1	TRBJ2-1	CASSLVAPLSYNEQFF	TGCGCCAGCAGCTTGGTGGCCCCCCTCTCCTACAATGAGCAGTTCTTC
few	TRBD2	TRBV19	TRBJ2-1	CASSIARTSGEYNEQFF	TGTGCCAGTAGTATAGCCCGGACTAGCGGGGAATACAATGAGCAGTTCTTC
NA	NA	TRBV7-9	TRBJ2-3	CASTHRQGPAVDTQYF	TGTGCCAGCACCCACCGGCAGGGTCCCGCAGTAGATACGCAGTATTTT
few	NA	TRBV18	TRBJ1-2	CASSPLGEDGYTF	TGTGCCAGCTCACCACTCGGGGAAGATGGCTACACCTTC
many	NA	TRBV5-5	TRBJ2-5	CASSLVSHGGRQETQYF	TGTGCCAGCAGCTTGGTGAGCCACGGGGGGCGCCAAGAGACCCAGTACTTC
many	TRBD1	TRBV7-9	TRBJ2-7	CASSHPDRGHEQYF	TGTGCCAGCAGCCACCCGGACAGGGGCCACGAGCAGTACTTC
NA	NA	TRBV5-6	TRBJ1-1	CASGSNSRGMNTEAFF	TGTGCCAGCGGATCCAATTCTAGGGGAATGAACACTGAAGCTTTCTTT
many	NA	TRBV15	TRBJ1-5	CATSRGGGRTGQPQHF	TGTGCCACCAGCAGAGGGGGAGGGAGAACTGGCCAGCCCCAGCATTTT
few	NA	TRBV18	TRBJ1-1	CASSPDRYTEAFF	TGTGCCAGCTCACCGGACCGGTACACTGAAGCTTTCTTT
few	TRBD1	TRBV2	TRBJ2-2	CASRDGTANTGELFF	TGTGCCAGCAGAGACGGGACAGCGAACACCGGGGAGCTGTTTTTT
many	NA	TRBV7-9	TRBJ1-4	CASSPRDNEKLFF	TGTGCCAGCAGCCCCCGGGACAATGAAAAACTGTTTTTT
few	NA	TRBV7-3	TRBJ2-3	CASSTNVPTDTQYF	TGTGCCAGCAGCACCAACGTCCCTACAGATACGCAGTATTTT
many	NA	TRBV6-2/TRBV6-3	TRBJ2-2	CASSPSRVNTGELFF	TGTGCCAGCAGCCCCAGCCGGGTAAACACCGGGGAGCTGTTTTTT
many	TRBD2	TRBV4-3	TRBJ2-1	CASSLDRGGGEQFF	TGCGCCAGCAGCCTTGATCGGGGGGGCGGTGAGCAGTTCTTC
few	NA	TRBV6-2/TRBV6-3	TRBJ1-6	CASSLPARANSPLHF	TGTGCCAGCAGCCTCCCCGCCAGGGCGAATTCACCCCTCCACTTT
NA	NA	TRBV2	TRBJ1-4	CASMLQGATNEKLFF	TGTGCCAGCATGTTACAGGGTGCGACTAATGAAAAACTGTTTTTT
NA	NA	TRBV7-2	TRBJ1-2	CASSLVVGAAYGYTF	TGTGCCAGCAGCTTAGTTGTGGGGGCGGCCTATGGCTACACCTTC
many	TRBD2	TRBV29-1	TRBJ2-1	CSVAAGDYNEQFF	TGCAGCGTTGCAGCGGGGGATTACAATGAGCAGTTCTTC
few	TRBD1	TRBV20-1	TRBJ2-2	CSARDLRGGAWNTGELFF	TGCAGTGCTAGAGATTTAAGAGGGGGCGCCTGGAACACCGGGGAGCTGTTTTTT
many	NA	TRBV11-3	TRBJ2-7	CASVDLPQVIRYEQYF	TGTGCCAGCGTAGACTTGCCCCAGGTTATTCGCTACGAGCAGTACTTC
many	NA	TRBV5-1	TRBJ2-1	CASSLDGVSYNEQFF	TGCGCCAGCAGCTTGGACGGGGTCTCCTACAATGAGCAGTTCTTC
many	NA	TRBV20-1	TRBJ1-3	CSALAGRTSGNTIYF	TGCAGTGCCCTAGCCGGGCGGACCTCTGGAAACACCATATATTTT
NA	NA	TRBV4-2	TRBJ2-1	CASSQDWGSWEQFF	TGTGCCAGCAGCCAAGATTGGGGCTCCTGGGAGCAGTTCTTC
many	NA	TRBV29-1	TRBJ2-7	CSVEPDDGESGEQYF	TGCAGCGTTGAACCCGACGATGGGGAGTCCGGCGAGCAGTACTTC
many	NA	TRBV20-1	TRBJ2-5	CSARPLQLASKETQYF	TGCAGTGCTAGACCCCTACAACTAGCTTCCAAAGAGACCCAGTACTTC
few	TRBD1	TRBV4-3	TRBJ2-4	CASSHDRDPRNIQYF	TGCGCCAGCAGCCACGACAGGGACCCAAGAAACATTCAGTACTTC
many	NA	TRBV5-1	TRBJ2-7	CASSPGGLAREQYF	TGCGCCAGCAGCCCGGGGGGCCTAGCCCGCGAGCAGTACTTC
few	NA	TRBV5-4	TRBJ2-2	CASSLAGPGELFF	TGTGCCAGCAGCTTAGCAGGGCCCGGGGAGCTGTTTTTT
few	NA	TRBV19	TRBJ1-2	CASSSPGGTNYGYTF	TGTGCCAGTAGTTCGCCCGGGGGGACTAACTATGGCTACACCTTC